The 16 T cell receptor beta chains below all came from one sample that was sequenced in a study of T-cell reconstitution after alpha-beta-depleted transplantation in children. Unique molecular identifiers featured in how the TCRbeta library was prepared. TCRdb analysed the PCR reads with MiXCR anew, one entry per CDR3 protein. Of about 640,000 distinct CDR3 sequences in the sample, roughly 13% were seen once. The input for sequencing was PBMCs, mostly from graft donor cells, taken 360 days after TCRalphabeta/CD19-depleted stem cell transplant. Every receptor here comes from a male patient younger than 18 who had a stem cell transplant for acute myeloid leukemia, so the T cells may come from the graft donor.

This clonotype showed up just a few times. The chain couples TRBV14 to TRBJ2-1; maybe TRBD2 (7 bases). V lost 0 bases, J lost 0 bases, and 18 bases lay in between. The CDR3 has 19 residues. Germline assignment: CDR1 SGHDN and CDR2 FVKESK. Here the CDR3 DNA reads TGTGCCAGCAGCCAAGAAAGTCCGGACAGCGGGATCTCCTACAATGAGCAGTTCTTC. It is translated as CASSQESPDSGISYNEQFF. Using reference TRBV14 and TRBJ2-1 for the parts outside the CDR3, the full variable domain is EAGVTQFPSHSVIEKGQTVTLRCDPISGHDNLYWYRRVMGKEIKFLLHFVKESKQDESGMPNNRFLAERTGGTYSTLKVQPAELEDSGVYFCASSQESPDSGISYNEQFFGPGTRLTVL.

This clonotype was observed many times. This rearrangement joins TRBV2 to TRBJ2-1; D is perhaps TRBD1 or TRBD2 (6 bases each). CDR1 is SNHLY and CDR2 is FYNNEI in the germline V gene. The CDR3 has 16 amino acids. V gave up 4 bases and J gave up 0 bases, with 13 bases separating them. CDR3 in amino acids: CASSVHGGGSYNEQFF. For the CDR3, the DNA is TGTGCCAGCAGTGTCCACGGGGGCGGCTCCTACAATGAGCAGTTCTTC.

This chain joins TRBV7-9 and TRBJ1-1; 7 bases map to TRBD1. Germline assignment: CDR1 SEHNR and CDR2 FQNEAQ (reference sequence). J lost 5 bases, V lost 2 bases, and 8 bases had no gene match. The CDR3 contains 15 residues. The CDR3 region has the DNA TGTGCCAGCAGCTTAATAGCAGGGGGGAGGACTGAAGCTTTCTTT. Translated: CASSLIAGGRTEAFF.

Many counts were recorded for this clonotype. The chain employs TRBV20-1 and TRBJ2-3; 10 nucleotides line up with TRBD2. Germline V lookup: CDR1 DFQATT, CDR2 SNEGSKA (reference sequence). The CDR3 has 17 residues. The ends lost 0 bases at V and 4 bases at J; junction bases unmatched: 10. CDR3 in amino acids: CSARDHSGRAFADTQYF. CDR3 nucleotides: TGCAGTGCTAGAGATCACAGCGGGAGGGCTTTTGCAGATACGCAGTATTTT.

This clonotype occurred many times. The chain links TRBV5-1 to TRBJ2-7; 7 nucleotides align to TRBD2. Losses at the gene ends were 2 bases for V and 6 bases for J; bases not matched to a gene: 11. Germline V gene sequence: CDR1 SGHRS, CDR2 YFSETQ. This CDR3 region has 15 residues. CDR3: CASSLVASGTGEQYF. CDR3 coding DNA: TGCGCCAGCAGCTTAGTGGCTAGCGGTACTGGCGAGCAGTACTTC.

V and J are TRBV12-3 or TRBV12-4 and TRBJ2-1; no clear D gene. Trimming cost V 3 bases and J 0 bases, with 9 bases left between them. The CDR3 has 15 residues. Here the CDR3 reads CASSFPRSSYNEQFF. CDR3 sequence (DNA): TGTGCCAGCAGTTTTCCACGGAGCTCCTACAATGAGCAGTTCTTC.

The CDR3 loop reads CASSLENRGSQPQHF. The CDR3 DNA is TGTGCCAGCAGCCTAGAGAACAGGGGTAGCCAGCCCCAGCATTTT. V and J are TRBV7-2 and TRBJ1-5; 7 positions match TRBD1. V was clipped by 5 bases and J by 7 bases; unmatched bases: 11. The germline V gene has CDR1 SGHTA and CDR2 FQGNSA. The CDR3 is made up of 15 amino acids.

This clonotype was observed many times. The chain uses TRBV12-3 or TRBV12-4 and TRBJ2-5; 11 bases map to TRBD2. V shed 1 base, J shed 0 bases, and the junction held 4 bases outside the gene matches. The CDR3 loop spans 17 amino acids. DNA of the CDR3: TGTGCCAGCAGTTTAGGATCGGGACTAGCGGACCAAGAGACCCAGTACTTC. Translation: CASSLGSGLADQETQYF.

This clonotype was seen repeatedly, ten times or more. The chain links TRBV28 to TRBJ2-4; possible D gene TRBD1, 6 bases. CDR1 and CDR2 (germline): MDHEN, SYDVKM. Trimming pared 7 bases from V and 8 bases from J, leaving 15 bases between. CDR3 size: 13 residues. The CDR3 DNA follows: TGTGCCAGCACGATGGACAGCCTAGACATTCAGTACTTC. Its translation is CASTMDSLDIQYF.

Of note for this clonotype: Just one base apart from a much larger clone, this may be a read error. V gene TRBV28 combines with J gene TRBJ1-3; D might be TRBD1 (6 bases). Trimming left V 2 bases short and J 4 bases short, with 18 bases between. CDR3 length: 17 residues. CDR1 and CDR2 (germline): MDHEN, SYDVKM. CDR3 region: CASSLPGTWGYGNTIYF. CDR3 in DNA: TGTGCCAGCAGTTTACCCGGGACATGGGGCTACGGAAACACCATATATTTT.

This clonotype appeared many times. The V call is TRBV28, the J call TRBJ2-1, with 8 nucleotides matching TRBD2. The V gene end was trimmed by 2 bases and the J gene end by 2 bases; junction bases not matched to a gene: 2. The CDR3 length is 15 residues. Germline lookup yields CDR1 MDHEN and CDR2 SYDVKM. The CDR3 nucleotides read TGTGCCAGCAGTTTAAGCGGGAGAACCTACAATGAGCAGTTCTTC. Residues: CASSLSGRTYNEQFF.

This clonotype occurred many times. The chain employs TRBV29-1 and TRBJ2-7; tentatively, D is TRBD2 (5 bases). The CDR3 loop spans 12 amino acids. V lost 6 bases and J lost 3, with 12 bases in between. CDR1 and CDR2 from the germline V gene are SQVTM and ANQGSEA. CDR3 bases: TGCAGCGTGGCGGACTGGTACTACGAGCAGTACTTC. It codes for CSVADWYYEQYF.

This clonotype has a handful of counts. This chain links TRBV15 with TRBJ2-2; perhaps TRBD2 as D (5 bases). The CDR3 runs 17 residues. The V end was cut by 3 bases, the J end by 4 bases, with 18 bases between. Germline values: CDR1 LNHNV, CDR2 YYDKDF (reference sequence). Written as DNA, the CDR3 is TGTGCCACCAGCAGGGTCACCGGGGTCCCGGTCACCGGGGAGCTGTTTTTT. It codes for CATSRVTGVPVTGELFF.

A few counts support this clonotype. V usage is TRBV28 and J usage is TRBJ2-5; 7 bases fit TRBD1. CDR1 is MDHEN, CDR2 SYDVKM, per germline. V dropped 4 bases and J dropped 1; count of bases not matched to a gene: 6. The CDR3 consists of 15 residues. For the CDR3, the DNA is TGTGCCAGCAGTTATGACAGGGCCTCCCAAGAGACCCAGTACTTC. Translation gives CASSYDRASQETQYF.

This chain's CDR3 is CASSLGYPLSTGELFF. For the CDR3, the DNA is TGTGCCAGCAGCTTGGGGTACCCTTTGTCCACCGGGGAGCTGTTTTTT. The rearrangement uses TRBV5-6 and TRBJ2-2; no clear D. V lost 0 bases to trimming and J lost 4 bases, with 13 bases between them. This CDR3 contains 16 residues. Looked up from germline, CDR1 is SGHDT and CDR2 is YYEEEE. The variable domain in full, with the rest retrieved from reference TRBV5-6 and TRBJ2-2, is DAGVTQSPTHLIKTRGQQVTLRCSPKSGHDTVSWYQQALGQGPQFIFQYYEEEERQRGNFPDRFSGHQFPNYSSELNVNALLLGDSALYLCASSLGYPLSTGELFFGEGSRLTVL.

This chain uses TRBV5-1 with TRBJ2-7; the D call may be TRBD1 or TRBD2 (7 bases each). The V end was cut by 0 bases, the J end by 0 bases, with 16 bases between. Germline CDR1 and CDR2: SGHRS and YFSETQ. This CDR3 has 17 amino acids. The CDR3 sequence is CASSLDLSGGDSYEQYF. The CDR3 bases are TGCGCCAGCAGCTTGGATTTGTCAGGGGGGGACTCCTACGAGCAGTACTTC. The full variable domain, rest sourced from reference TRBV5-1 and TRBJ2-7, is KAGVTQTPRYLIKTRGQQVTLSCSPISGHRSVSWYQQTPGQGLQFLFEYFSETQRNKGNFPGRFSGRQFSNSRSEMNVSTLELGDSALYLCASSLDLSGGDSYEQYFGPGTRLTVT.